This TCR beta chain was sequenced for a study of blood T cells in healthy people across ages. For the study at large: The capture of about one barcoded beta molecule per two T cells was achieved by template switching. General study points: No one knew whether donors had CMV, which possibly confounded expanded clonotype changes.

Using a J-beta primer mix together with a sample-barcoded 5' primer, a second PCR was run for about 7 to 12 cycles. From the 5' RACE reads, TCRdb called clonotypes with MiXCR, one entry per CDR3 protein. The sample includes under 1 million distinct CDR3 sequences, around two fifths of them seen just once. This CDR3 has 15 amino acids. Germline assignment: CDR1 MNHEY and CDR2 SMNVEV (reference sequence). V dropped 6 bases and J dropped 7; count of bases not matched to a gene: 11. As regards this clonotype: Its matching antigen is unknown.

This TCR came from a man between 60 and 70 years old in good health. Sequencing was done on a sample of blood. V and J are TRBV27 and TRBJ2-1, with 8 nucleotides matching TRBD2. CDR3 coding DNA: TGTGCCAGCAGAGGACTAGCTTTTAGCCATAATGAGCAGTTCTTC. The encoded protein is CASRGLAFSHNEQFF.